This record looks at one T cell receptor (beta chain) sequence and its context. The antigen remains undetermined. In the PCR, 60 Vbeta and 13 Jbeta primers were used. Clones were sequenced by immunoSEQ multiplex PCR, and TCRdb holds only the in-frame ones, with some missing. The listing contains approximately 210,000 clones. J was trimmed by 2 bases and V by 5 bases; bases with no gene match: 4. From germline, CDR1 is MNHEY and CDR2 SVGAGI. The CDR3 runs to 14 residues. This record comes from a study of cytomegalovirus exposure and HLA in healthy donors. Study details: Some 85 million unique TCRs, all from HLA-typed donors, were included in an early release of the data. Whole-study findings and limits: Some 17,000 TCR beta sequences were associated with HLA alleles at 0.05 false discovery rate in a later analysis.

The clonotype comes from a woman in her thirties in good health and CMV-seropositive. Sequencing was carried out using PBMCs. The rearrangement uses TRBV6-5 and TRBJ2-3, with 7 nucleotides matching TRBD2. DNA of the CDR3: TGTGCCAGCAGTCCGGGGGGTCCCACAGATACGCAGTATTTT. Its translation: CASSPGGPTDTQYF.